Listed here are 11 T cell receptor beta chains from one sample, sequenced in a study of cytomegalovirus exposure and HLA in healthy donors (TCRdb year 2017). Library preparation employed the immunoSEQ multiplex PCR assay. For the multiplex PCR, a mixture combining 60 forward primers for TCR Vbeta segments and 13 reverse primers for TCR Jbeta segments was used. TCRdb mirrors the immuneACCESS table, restricted to in-frame sequences. Some clones are absent from its copies; in checked studies, under half trace to an unresolved V gene, and the reason for the others is unknown. This sample holds 300,000 or so clones; approximately 85% were observed only once. The ten largest clones add up to about 2% of the sample. The sample consisted of PBMCs. Receptors were obtained from a woman in her thirties or forties in good health and CMV-seropositive.

This clone was counted a single time. J is TRBJ2-4 and V is TRBV5-1; TRBD1 aligns across 7 bases. CDR3 length equals 14 residues. Trimming took 3 bases from V and 8 from J; bases not matched to a gene: 8. CDR1 is SGHRS, CDR2 YFSETQ, per germline. The CDR3 nucleotides read TGCGCCAGCAGCTCCGGGACAGTTGGGGACATTCAGTACTTC. Translated, it gives CASSSGTVGDIQYF.

In its sample, this clone was seen once. This chain links TRBV5-1 with TRBJ2-3; D is unclear. The V end lost 5 bases, the J end lost 2 bases, and 9 bases lay between the germline ends. This CDR3 contains 13 residues. Germline CDR1 reads SGHRS; CDR2 reads YFSETQ. Written as DNA, the CDR3 is TGCGCCAGCAGTTTGAGCCTCACAGATACGCAGTATTTT. Residues: CASSLSLTDTQYF.

The chain employs TRBV7-9 and TRBJ1-4; 9 positions match TRBD1. With 4 bases clipped from V and 6 bases from J, the junction kept 3 bases outside the gene matches. The CDR3 is made up of 14 amino acids. CDR1 is SEHNR and CDR2 is FQNEAQ in the germline V gene (reference sequence). The CDR3 here is CASSSTGGDEKLFF. CDR3 DNA: TGTGCCAGCAGCTCGACAGGGGGGGATGAAAAACTGTTTTTT.

This clone showed up just a few times. V and J are TRBV5-1 and TRBJ1-1; D gene uncertain. Germline V CDR1 and CDR2: SGHRS, YFSETQ. V lost 1 base, J lost 2 bases, and 15 bases lay in between. The CDR3 has 16 residues. DNA for the CDR3: TGCGCCAGCAGCTTGCTTTCCGATTGGAGAAACACTGAAGCTTTCTTT. It yields the protein CASSLLSDWRNTEAFF.

The rearrangement joins TRBV10-3 to TRBJ1-2; TRBD1 aligns across 7 bases. V lost 0 bases to trimming and J lost 3 bases; unmatched junction nucleotides: 1. The germline gives CDR1 ENHRY, CDR2 SYGVKD. This CDR3 comprises 14 residues. Written as DNA, the CDR3 is TGTGCCATCAGTGAGTCGGGGACAGACTATGGCTACACCTTC. Protein: CAISESGTDYGYTF.

The chain employs TRBV11-3 and TRBJ2-1; 8 positions match TRBD2. This CDR3 has 15 amino acids. The germline V gene encodes CDR1 SGHNT and CDR2 YENEEA. J was trimmed by 2 bases and V by 1 base; bases with no gene match: 1. The CDR3: CASSLGGRTYNEQFF. CDR3 DNA sequence: TGTGCCAGCAGCTTAGGCGGGAGGACCTACAATGAGCAGTTCTTC.

This rearrangement joins TRBV5-6 to TRBJ2-1; 13 bases map to TRBD2. The CDR3 is made up of 15 amino acids. CDR1 is SGHDT and CDR2 is YYEEEE in the germline V gene. Unmatched junction bases numbered 7, after V lost 5 bases and J lost 8 bases. CDR3 in amino acids: CASRPGLAGVHEQFF. CDR3 sequence (DNA): TGTGCCAGCAGACCTGGACTAGCGGGAGTCCATGAGCAGTTCTTC.

This clone appeared once. The V call is TRBV7-2, the J call TRBJ2-5, with a weak D call TRBD1 (6 bases). CDR1 and CDR2 (germline): SGHTA, FQGNSA. Deletions cut 1 base from V and 5 bases from J, with 14 bases between. The CDR3 has 15 amino acids. The CDR3 region is CASSLGGPIAETQYF. CDR3 DNA sequence: TGTGCCAGCAGCTTAGGGGGGCCGATAGCGGAGACCCAGTACTTC.

This chain uses TRBV5-1 with TRBJ2-7; 7 positions match TRBD2. The CDR3 has 16 residues. Germline V CDR1 and CDR2: SGHRS, YFSETQ. With 4 bases clipped from V and 7 bases from J, the junction kept 17 bases outside the gene matches. CDR3 coding DNA: TGCGCCAGCAGCACGGAGGCTAGCGGAGGGCTAAGGGAGCAGTACTTC. Translation: CASSTEASGGLREQYF.

This chain connects TRBV19 to TRBJ2-2, with D possibly being TRBD2 (6 bases). This CDR3 spans 16 amino acids. Germline assignment: CDR1 LNHDA and CDR2 SQIVND (reference sequence). The V gene lost 5 bases and the J gene lost 1 base, with 14 bases spanning the gap. The DNA of the CDR3 is TGTGCCAGTAGTCCAAGCGGGCGGGGGAACACCGGGGAGCTGTTTTTT. Translation gives CASSPSGRGNTGELFF.

This clone was seen only once. The V gene is TRBV25-1, the J gene TRBJ2-1; tentatively, D is TRBD2 (6 bases). The CDR3 has 16 residues. With 5 bases removed from V and 4 bases from J, the gap between germline ends came to 18 bases. The V gene's germline CDR1 is MGHDK and CDR2 SYGVNS. CDR3 protein: CASSPHGLAKYNEQFF. The CDR3 nucleotides are TGTGCCAGCAGTCCCCACGGGCTAGCGAAATACAATGAGCAGTTCTTC.